This T cell receptor beta chain comes out of a study of beta chain features in type 1 diabetes. Study-wide background: Summed over all samples, the examined sorted cells came to about 110 million.

This clone was seen a handful of times. What it binds is unknown. Donors underwent one heparinised blood draw, 90 to 150 mL on average. Whole-study results and caveats: Patients with Type 1 diabetes showed moderately but significantly shorter TCRB CDR3s in all four CD4+ subsets. Type 1 diabetes patients had VDJ junctions that carried fewer insertions and more deletions.

The CDR3 covers 16 residues. The V and J ends lost 6 bases and 2 bases, in that order; junction bases with no gene match: 8. Germline CDR1 is SGHVS and CDR2 is FQNEAQ. Expressed TCRB transcripts were sequenced because the entire RNA isolate underwent reverse transcription. Sequencing was performed with immunoSEQ multiplex PCR; in TCRdb, only in-frame clones are kept and a portion is missing. This sample has nearly 700,000 clones, with over 10% found just once. This sequence originates from a man between 18 and 35 years old with type 1 diabetes. Material: naive CD4+ T cells from blood. The chain joins TRBV7-8 to TRBJ2-3; TRBD2 matches at 10 bases. CDR3 bases: TGTGCCAGCAGACATAGCGGGGGGCCGTACACAGATACGCAGTATTTT. Translated: CASRHSGGPYTDTQYF.